This T cell receptor (beta chain) was retrieved from a study of T and B cells in COVID-19 patients. Study-wide background: Peripheral blood came from COVID-19 patients with active infection or after recovery.

General study results and limits: Patients with COVID-19 reportedly showed strongly skewed T cell receptor beta variable and joining gene usage.

Each TRB amplification used roughly 240-550 ng of genomic DNA from blood. The CDR3 is made up of 14 amino acids. Germline-derived CDR1 and CDR2 are LNHDA and SQIVND (reference sequence). With 6 bases clipped from V and 0 bases from J, the junction kept 5 bases outside the gene matches. BIOMED2 TRB-A/B primer pools were used in multiplex TRB PCR. TCRdb fed the multiplex PCR reads into MiXCR, producing one record per CDR3 protein. The top ten clones hold under 25% of a sample with fewer than 9,500 distinct CDR3 sequences, around a third of them seen once. This clonotype is labeled as medium-sized. Its specificity is not known.

Source material: blood. The gene calls are TRBV19 and TRBJ2-7, with 7 bases identical to TRBD1. The TCR comes from a human donor who had recovered from COVID-19. The CDR3 here is CASSHRGTSYEQYF. The DNA of the CDR3 is TGTGCCAGTAGCCACAGGGGAACCTCCTACGAGCAGTACTTC.